Below are 8 T cell receptor beta chains sequenced from a single sample in a study of OX40 agonist ivuxolimab in advanced cancers. The protocol was immunoSEQ multiplex PCR, while the TCRdb copy is restricted to in-frame clones and leaves out a portion. This sample has tens of thousands of clones, with around 92% found just once. The sample was CD4+ or CD8+ T cells sorted from blood, taken in a trial of the OX40 agonist ivuxolimab. These receptors were taken from an adult with an advanced solid tumor such as melanoma, head and neck, liver or kidney cancer.

As regards this clone: In the same sample, other DNA sequences code for this CDR3. V usage is TRBV7-2 and J usage is TRBJ2-7; D gene uncertain. CDR1 SGHTA and CDR2 FQGNSA come from the germline V gene. Deletions cut 4 bases from V and 2 bases from J, with 3 bases between. This CDR3 contains 11 residues. The CDR3 loop is CASSSAYEQYF. DNA of the CDR3: TGTGCCAGCAGCTCCGCCTACGAGCAGTACTTC.

The chain carries TRBV2 and TRBJ2-3, with 14 bases fitting TRBD2. The length of the CDR3 is 17 residues. The V gene end was trimmed by 6 bases and the J gene end by 4 bases; junction bases not matched to a gene: 9. Germline assignment: CDR1 SNHLY and CDR2 FYNNEI. CDR3 in DNA: TGTGCCAGCAGCCCTTTAGGGACTAGCGGGAGTGCAGATACGCAGTATTTT. Amino acids: CASSPLGTSGSADTQYF.

V is TRBV6-1 and J is TRBJ2-1, with D perhaps matching TRBD2 (6 bases). V lost 3 bases and J lost 9, with 18 bases in between. CDR1 and CDR2 from the germline V gene are MNHNS and SASEGT. This CDR3 comprises 15 residues. The CDR3, as DNA: TGTGCCAGCAGTGACGGCTTGGGACTTCATATTGAGCAGTTCTTC. As protein: CASSDGLGLHIEQFF.

The rearrangement joins TRBV6-1 to TRBJ2-5, with D maybe TRBD2 (5 bases). Trimming removed 1 base from V and 5 bases from J, with 17 bases in between. The germline V gene encodes CDR1 MNHNS and CDR2 SASEGT. The CDR3 loop spans 16 amino acids. The CDR3 protein is CASSEGRIYRGETQYF. The CDR3 nucleotides read TGTGCCAGCAGTGAAGGTAGGATTTACCGAGGGGAGACCCAGTACTTC.

The chain joins TRBV18 to TRBJ2-3, with a tentative D call TRBD2 (5 bases). Germline V gene sequence: CDR1 KGHSH, CDR2 LQKENI. V shed 6 bases and J shed 2 bases, with 15 bases lying between them. The CDR3 runs to 15 residues. CDR3 sequence (DNA): TGTGCCAGCTCCCCGTTATCAGCGGACACAGATACGCAGTATTTT. Its protein product is CASSPLSADTDTQYF.

The CDR3 DNA follows: TGTGCCAGCAGTTCACTAGCGGACTCCTACGAGCAGTACTTC. Protein sequence: CASSSLADSYEQYF. This chain uses TRBV6-6 with TRBJ2-7, with TRBD2 identical over 8 bases. Trimming at V came to 4 bases and at J to 0 bases, leaving 2 bases not matched to a gene. Germline-derived CDR1 and CDR2 are MNHNY and SVGAGI (reference sequence). This CDR3 has 14 residues.

Written as DNA, the CDR3 is TGCAGCGTTCGGGACAGGGTCAATTCACCCCTCCACTTT. Translating gives CSVRDRVNSPLHF. This rearrangement joins TRBV29-1 to TRBJ1-6; 9 bases agree with TRBD1. The CDR3 has 13 residues. J was trimmed by 7 bases and V by 5 bases; bases with no gene match: 3. The germline V gene has CDR1 SQVTM and CDR2 ANQGSEA.

The V gene is TRBV5-4, the J gene TRBJ2-7, with 10 bases identical to TRBD1. Germline CDR1 is SGHNT and CDR2 is YYREEE (reference sequence). V trimming: 4 bases; J trimming: 0 bases; junction bases outside the gene matches: 7. CDR3 size: 16 residues. DNA for the CDR3: TGTGCCAGCAGCAACGGGGACAGGGGATTCTCCTACGAGCAGTACTTC. Amino acids: CASSNGDRGFSYEQYF.